One sample yielded the 21 T cell receptor beta chains listed below, sequenced in a study of control samples from healthy donors and cancer patients (dated by TCRdb to the early 2020s). Library preparation was by the immunoSEQ multiplex PCR assay. TCRdb retrieved this table from immuneACCESS and kept in-frame rearrangements only. Not all clones are present; in checked studies, unresolved V genes account for under half, and no reason is known for the remainder. The sample contains a few hundred thousand clones, about 93% of them found a single time. Around 6.4% of the sample lies in the top ten. The sample was PBMCs. The receptors were gathered from a man aged 40-50 years with head and neck cancer.

The gene calls are TRBV7-2 and TRBJ2-1, with TRBD2 matching 8 bases. The J segment lost 0 bases and the V segment lost 4 bases, leaving 14 bases of the junction unmatched. Germline V gene data show CDR1 as SGHTA and CDR2 as FQGNSA. This CDR3 region has 19 residues. This CDR3 is CASSSSAGGFFSSYNEQFF. The DNA for the CDR3 is TGTGCCAGCAGCTCCTCGGCGGGGGGATTTTTTAGCTCCTACAATGAGCAGTTCTTC.

CDR3 coding DNA: TGTGCCAGCAGTCCACTTGACGGGAGGGGTGAAGCTTTCTTT. Translating it yields CASSPLDGRGEAFF. The chain has TRBV28 and TRBJ1-1, with TRBD1 as a possible D gene (5 bases). Trimming pared 5 bases from V and 7 bases from J, leaving 17 bases between. Germline CDR1 is MDHEN and CDR2 is SYDVKM. This CDR3 is 14 amino acids long.

J is TRBJ2-3 and V is TRBV7-8, with 8 bases identical to TRBD1. This CDR3 region has 15 residues. Germline assignment: CDR1 SGHVS and CDR2 FQNEAQ. V was clipped by 1 base and J by 2 bases; unmatched bases: 2. Written as DNA, the CDR3 is TGTGCCAGCAGCTTAGGACAGGGGAACACAGATACGCAGTATTTT. It specifies CASSLGQGNTDTQYF.

The V call is TRBV5-1, the J call TRBJ2-3, with unresolved D. This CDR3 has 19 residues. V lost 0 bases to trimming and J lost 0 bases, with 20 bases between them. From germline, CDR1 is SGHRS and CDR2 YFSETQ. This CDR3 reads CASSLEVGRQLRSTDTQYF. CDR3 nucleotide sequence: TGCGCCAGCAGCTTGGAGGTCGGACGGCAGTTGAGGAGCACAGATACGCAGTATTTT.

The chain is built from TRBV10-1 and TRBJ1-3; D is unclear. V lost 3 bases and J lost 0, with 15 bases in between. The CDR3 contains 17 residues. Germline V gene lookup returns CDR1 WNHNN and CDR2 SYGVQD (reference sequence). As DNA, the CDR3 is TGCGCCAGCAGTGATAATCCGGGATTTGCCTCTGGAAACACCATATATTTT. This encodes CASSDNPGFASGNTIYF.

The chain couples TRBV6-5 to TRBJ2-5; D might be TRBD1 or TRBD2, each matching 6 bases. The CDR3 length is 11 residues. From germline, CDR1 is MNHEY and CDR2 SVGAGI. The V end was cut by 10 bases, the J end by 5 bases, with 11 bases between. The CDR3 region is CATGARETQYF. The CDR3 DNA is TGTGCCACGGGGGCGCGGGAGACCCAGTACTTC.

The table lists this clone with a few counts. The chain joins TRBV18 to TRBJ1-6, with D possibly matching TRBD1 (5 bases). This CDR3 spans 14 amino acids. Germline V lookup: CDR1 KGHSH, CDR2 LQKENI. Trimming cost V 5 bases and J 7 bases, with 12 bases left between them. The CDR3 nucleotides are TGTGCCAGCTCATGGGACCGGGGGAATTCACCCCTCCACTTT. Translated: CASSWDRGNSPLHF.

V is TRBV29-1 and J is TRBJ2-5; possible D gene TRBD1, 5 bases. The ends were cut back, 1 base at V and 5 bases at J, with 20 bases in the middle. The CDR3 has 16 amino acids. CDR1 and CDR2 (germline): SQVTM, ANQGSEA. CDR3 sequence reads: CSVEGPVAAKGETQYF. The CDR3 DNA follows: TGCAGCGTTGAAGGCCCGGTGGCGGCAAAGGGGGAGACCCAGTACTTC.

This rearrangement joins TRBV28 to TRBJ2-1; no reliable D call. The CDR3 loop spans 16 amino acids. V shed 4 bases and J shed 7 bases, with 20 bases lying between them. Per germline, CDR1 MDHEN and CDR2 SYDVKM. CDR3 nucleotides: TGTGCCAGCAGTTCCCTCCCCAAAATGGATCGGAATGAGCAGTTCTTC. This codes for CASSSLPKMDRNEQFF.

This chain links TRBV19 with TRBJ1-4, with unresolved D. Germline V gives CDR1 LNHDA, CDR2 SQIVND (reference sequence). Trimming left V 4 bases short and J 8 bases short, with 20 bases between. CDR3 size: 16 residues. The CDR3 sequence is CASSNPGLGLGEKLFF. The DNA for the CDR3 is TGTGCCAGTAGTAACCCTGGTTTGGGATTAGGCGAAAAACTGTTTTTT.

The chain has TRBV7-9 and TRBJ2-7; TRBD2 matches at 9 bases. The length of the CDR3 is 16 residues. The ends lost 1 base at V and 2 bases at J; junction bases unmatched: 6. Looked up from germline, CDR1 is SEHNR and CDR2 is FQNEAQ (reference sequence). The DNA of the CDR3 is TGTGCCAGCAGCTTAGTTGGTCTAGCGGGACCCTACGAGCAGTACTTC. Protein sequence: CASSLVGLAGPYEQYF.

This clone has more than one count but fewer than ten. DNA of the CDR3: TGCGCCAGCAGCCAAACTGGACTACCCACAGATACGCAGTATTTT. It yields the protein CASSQTGLPTDTQYF. The rearrangement links TRBV4-1 to TRBJ2-3; D is possibly TRBD2 (6 bases). The CDR3 has 15 amino acids. The germline gives CDR1 MGHRA, CDR2 YSYEKL. V lost 2 bases, J lost 2 bases, and 11 bases lay in between.

This clone was detected once. The genes are TRBV19 and TRBJ1-4; a possible D gene is TRBD1 (6 bases). Trimming left V 2 bases short and J 7 bases short, with 11 bases between. This CDR3 has 14 amino acids. From germline, CDR1 is LNHDA and CDR2 SQIVND (reference sequence). In DNA form, the CDR3 reads TGTGCCAGTAGTATACAGGGAGGGGGTGAAAAACTGTTTTTT. Amino acid sequence: CASSIQGGGEKLFF. Supplemented by reference TRBV19 and TRBJ1-4, the full variable domain reads DGGITQSPKYLFRKEGQNVTLSCEQNLNHDAMYWYRQDPGQGLRLIYYSQIVNDFQKGDIAEGYSVSREKKESFPLTVTSAQKNPTAFYLCASSIQGGGEKLFFGSGTQLSVL.

The chain uses TRBV28 and TRBJ2-7; no firm D call. V lost 7 bases and J lost 5, with 15 bases in between. CDR3 length equals 13 residues. Germline values: CDR1 MDHEN, CDR2 SYDVKM. CDR3 DNA: TGTGCCAGCACGTCGGGCCTGACCCACGAGCAGTACTTC. Amino acid sequence: CASTSGLTHEQYF.

This sequence joins TRBV7-2 and TRBJ1-3; D may be TRBD1 (5 bases). The germline V gene encodes CDR1 SGHTA and CDR2 FQGNSA. The CDR3 runs to 16 residues. V lost 5 bases to trimming and J lost 4 bases, with 18 bases between them. CDR3 loop: CASSPQAGLVGNTIYF. CDR3 sequence (DNA): TGTGCCAGCAGCCCCCAGGCAGGGTTGGTCGGAAACACCATATATTTT.

The chain links TRBV5-1 to TRBJ1-5, with D uncertain. The germline V gene encodes CDR1 SGHRS and CDR2 YFSETQ. V gave up 3 bases and J gave up 2 bases, with 15 bases separating them. This CDR3 is 16 amino acids long. This CDR3 is CASSSEEGRGNQPQHF. CDR3 sequence (DNA): TGCGCCAGCAGCTCCGAAGAAGGTCGAGGCAATCAGCCCCAGCATTTT.

This sequence joins TRBV25-1 and TRBJ2-7, with 9 bases lining up with TRBD1. Trimming cost V 3 bases and J 4 bases; bases outside gene matches: 7. Looked up from germline, CDR1 is MGHDK and CDR2 is SYGVNS. The CDR3 loop spans 15 amino acids. CDR3 sequence reads: CASSDAGTGIYEQYF. The DNA for the CDR3 is TGTGCCAGCAGTGATGCCGGGACAGGGATTTACGAGCAGTACTTC.

In its sample, this clone was seen a few times. The V call is TRBV4-3, the J call TRBJ2-3; no firm D call. The CDR3 covers 15 residues. V was trimmed by 1 base and J by 1 base, leaving 9 bases between them. Germline V lookup: CDR1 LGHNA, CDR2 YSLEER. The CDR3 DNA follows: TGCGCCAGCAGCCAAGCCGTAATTGGCACAGATACGCAGTATTTT. This encodes CASSQAVIGTDTQYF.

The chain recombines TRBV19 with TRBJ2-1, with D possibly called TRBD1 or TRBD2 (5 bases each). This CDR3 is 15 amino acids long. Germline loops: CDR1 LNHDA, CDR2 SQIVND (reference sequence). V lost 5 bases to trimming and J lost 5 bases, with 16 bases between them. CDR3 in DNA: TGTGCCAGTAGTTCTGAGGGACGTAGGCACAATGAGCAGTTCTTC. It translates to CASSSEGRRHNEQFF.

With regard to this clone: A much larger clone lies a single base off, so this may be a read error. The J gene is TRBJ2-7, the V gene TRBV5-5, with a weak D call TRBD1 (5 bases). V lost 3 bases and J 4 bases, leaving 8 bases between the germline ends. The V gene's germline CDR1 is SGHKS and CDR2 YYEKEE (reference sequence). The length of the CDR3 is 12 residues. The DNA for the CDR3 is TGTGCCAGCAGCTCCAGGGTATACGAGCAGTACTTC. This encodes CASSSRVYEQYF.

V and J are TRBV2 and TRBJ2-2; D is perhaps TRBD2 (6 bases). Germline assignment: CDR1 SNHLY and CDR2 FYNNEI. The V end was cut by 4 bases, the J end by 4 bases, with 10 bases between. This CDR3 spans 14 amino acids. The CDR3 DNA sequence: TGTGCCAGCAGTGGGGAGGAGCCCACCGGGGAGCTGTTTTTT. It is translated as CASSGEEPTGELFF.